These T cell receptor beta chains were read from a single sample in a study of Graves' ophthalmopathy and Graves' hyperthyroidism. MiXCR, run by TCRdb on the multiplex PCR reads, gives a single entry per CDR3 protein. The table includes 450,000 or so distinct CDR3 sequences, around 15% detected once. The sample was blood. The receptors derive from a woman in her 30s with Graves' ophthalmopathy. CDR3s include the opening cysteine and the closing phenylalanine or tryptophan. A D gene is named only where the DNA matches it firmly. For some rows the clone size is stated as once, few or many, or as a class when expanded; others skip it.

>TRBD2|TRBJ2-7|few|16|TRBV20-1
CSAPRGAGGPLNEQYF
TGCAGTGCCCCCAGGGGGGCGGGAGGGCCGTTGAACGAGCAGTACTTC
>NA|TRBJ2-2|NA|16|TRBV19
CASSIVAGGYTGELFF
TGTGCCAGTAGTATAGTTGCCGGAGGCTACACCGGGGAGCTGTTTTTT
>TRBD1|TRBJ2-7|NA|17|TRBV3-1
CASSQETGGVSSYEQYF
TGTGCCAGCAGCCAAGAGACAGGGGGCGTAAGTTCCTACGAGCAGTACTTC
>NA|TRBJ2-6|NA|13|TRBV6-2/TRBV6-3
CASSPQYPNVLTF
TGTGCCAGCAGTCCACAGTACCCCAACGTCCTGACTTTC
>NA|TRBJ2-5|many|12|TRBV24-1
CATSSRGETQYF
TGTGCCACCAGTTCCAGGGGAGAGACCCAGTACTTC
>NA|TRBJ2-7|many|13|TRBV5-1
CATIPRGHYEQYF
TGCGCCACCATCCCCAGGGGACACTACGAGCAGTACTTC
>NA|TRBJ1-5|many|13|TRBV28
CASSFPYNQPQHF
TGTGCCAGCAGTTTCCCGTACAATCAGCCCCAGCATTTT
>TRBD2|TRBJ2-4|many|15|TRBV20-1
CSARGRVGSGHIQYF
TGCAGTGCCCGGGGGAGGGTAGGCTCGGGACACATTCAGTACTTC
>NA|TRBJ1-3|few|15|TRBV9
CASSAPSGAGNTIYF
TGTGCCAGCAGCGCCCCGAGTGGAGCCGGAAACACCATATATTTT
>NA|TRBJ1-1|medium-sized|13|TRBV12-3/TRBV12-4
CASSLTGNTEAFF
TGCGCCAGCAGCTTAACCGGTAACACTGAAGCTTTCTTT
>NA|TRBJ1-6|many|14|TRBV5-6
CASTLHLVGSPLHF
TGTGCCAGCACCTTACACTTGGTTGGTTCACCCCTCCACTTT
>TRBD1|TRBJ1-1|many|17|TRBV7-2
CASSLAFGGGGLTEAFF
TGTGCCAGCAGCTTAGCGTTTGGAGGGGGCGGTCTCACTGAAGCTTTCTTT
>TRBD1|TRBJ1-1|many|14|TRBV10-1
CASSPYRGPTEAFF
TGCGCCAGCAGCCCATATAGGGGGCCCACTGAAGCTTTCTTT
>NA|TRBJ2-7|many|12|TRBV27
CASRGPFYEQYF
TGTGCCTCCCGAGGCCCCTTCTACGAGCAGTACTTC
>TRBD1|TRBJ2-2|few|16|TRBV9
CASSVGEGASTGELFF
TGTGCCAGCAGCGTAGGTGAGGGGGCGAGCACCGGGGAGCTGTTTTTT
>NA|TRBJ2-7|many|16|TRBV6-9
CASSYRPGPRPYEQYF
TGTGCCAGCAGTTACCGCCCGGGACCGAGGCCCTACGAGCAGTACTTC
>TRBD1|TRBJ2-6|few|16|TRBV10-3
CATRQGANFGANVLTF
TGTGCCACTCGACAGGGGGCGAACTTTGGGGCCAACGTCCTGACTTTC
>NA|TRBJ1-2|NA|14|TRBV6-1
CASSPLHPNYGYTF
TGTGCCAGCAGCCCGCTACACCCAAACTATGGCTACACCTTC
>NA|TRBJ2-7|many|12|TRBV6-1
CASSRTRYEQYF
TGTGCCAGCAGTCGGACCCGTTACGAGCAGTACTTC
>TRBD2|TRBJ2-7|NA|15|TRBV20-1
CSAREGLAGAHEQYF
TGCAGTGCTAGAGAAGGACTAGCGGGAGCCCACGAGCAGTACTTC
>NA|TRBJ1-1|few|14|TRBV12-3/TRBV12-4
CASTPDRSFAEAFF
TGTGCCAGCACTCCTGACAGGTCTTTCGCTGAAGCTTTCTTT
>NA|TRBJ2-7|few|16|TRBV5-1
CASSLVGVGDTYEQYF
TGCGCCAGCAGCTTGGTGGGGGTAGGGGATACCTACGAGCAGTACTTC
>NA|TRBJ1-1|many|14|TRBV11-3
CASSPRQLNTEAFF
TGTGCCAGCAGCCCCCGACAGCTGAACACTGAAGCTTTCTTT
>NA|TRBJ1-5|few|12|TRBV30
CAWSGGYQPQHF
TGTGCCTGGAGTGGGGGATATCAGCCCCAGCATTTT
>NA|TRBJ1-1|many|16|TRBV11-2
CASSLGPGPWNTEAFF
TGTGCCAGCAGCTTAGGCCCGGGACCGTGGAACACTGAAGCTTTCTTT
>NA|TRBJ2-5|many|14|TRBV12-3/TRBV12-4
CASSYRRRQETQYF
TGTGCCAGCAGTTACCGACGAAGGCAAGAGACCCAGTACTTC
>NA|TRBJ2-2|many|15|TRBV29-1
CRVHNRARDTGELFF
TGCAGGGTTCATAACAGGGCGCGTGACACCGGGGAGCTGTTTTTT
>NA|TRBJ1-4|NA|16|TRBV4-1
CASSQDRRRDDEKLFF
TGCGCCAGCAGCCAAGATCGACGGAGGGACGATGAAAAACTGTTTTTT